These 29 T cell receptor beta chains were all obtained from the same sample, sequenced in a study of blood T cell repertoires in COVID-19 (dated by TCRdb to about 2020). To prepare the library, the immunoSEQ multiplex PCR assay was applied. The immuneACCESS repertoire file appears here via TCRdb, limited to in-frame rearrangements. These files lack a portion of the clones; in checked studies, under half of the deficit traces to unresolved V genes, and the cause of the others is not known. This sample comprises about 220,000 clones, approximately 83% of them detected only once. 3% to 4% of the sample comes from the top ten. Source material: PBMCs or T cells enriched from blood (not recorded which). The receptors originated from a woman aged 60-75 years who had recovered from COVID-19.

The chain couples TRBV7-2 to TRBJ2-5; D might be TRBD1 (6 bases). The CDR3 has 14 amino acids. V dropped 1 base and J dropped 4 bases, with 10 bases sitting between them. Germline V CDR1 and CDR2: SGHTA, FQGNSA. DNA for the CDR3: TGTGCCAGCAGCTTAGGGGGGCTTTCAGAGACCCAGTACTTC. This gives the protein CASSLGGLSETQYF.

The chain uses TRBV5-4 and TRBJ1-2; D is unresolved. Germline loops: CDR1 SGHNT, CDR2 YYREEE (reference sequence). V was pared by 0 bases and J by 2 bases, with 8 bases between. There are 14 residues in the CDR3. The CDR3 spells CASSLGAENYGYTF. CDR3 bases: TGTGCCAGCAGCTTGGGTGCTGAGAACTATGGCTACACCTTC.

The chain links TRBV5-1 to TRBJ1-1; a weak D match, TRBD1 (6 bases). This CDR3 has 14 amino acids. In germline, CDR1 is SGHRS, CDR2 YFSETQ. The ends were cut back, 1 base at V and 5 bases at J, with 12 bases in the middle. CDR3 sequence reads: CASSLSGARTEAFF. CDR3 DNA sequence: TGCGCCAGCAGCTTGTCAGGGGCACGGACTGAAGCTTTCTTT.

The chain combines TRBV29-1 with TRBJ1-5; 9 bases agree with TRBD1. Germline V gene lookup returns CDR1 SQVTM and CDR2 ANQGSEA. The junction had 9 bases not matched to a gene; V was cut back by 7 bases and J by 2 bases. The CDR3 has 15 amino acids. CDR3 amino acids: CSAIGTGTGNQPQHF. In DNA form, the CDR3 reads TGCAGCGCTATCGGGACAGGGACCGGCAATCAGCCCCAGCATTTT.

This chain uses TRBV7-8 with TRBJ2-3; 7 bases fit TRBD2. V trimming: 8 bases; J trimming: 4 bases; junction bases outside the gene matches: 12. The CDR3 consists of 15 residues. Germline V gene lookup returns CDR1 SGHVS and CDR2 FQNEAQ. For the CDR3, the DNA is TGTGCCAGCCCGGGGTGGGGGGGATTCTCAGATACGCAGTATTTT. Its protein product is CASPGWGGFSDTQYF.

The rearrangement links TRBV18 to TRBJ2-7, with 8 bases matching TRBD1. In germline, CDR1 is KGHSH, CDR2 LQKENI. J gave up 6 bases and V 6 bases, and 7 bases lay outside the gene matches. CDR3 length: 13 amino acids. CDR3 region: CASSPDRATEQYF. The CDR3 nucleotides are TGTGCCAGCTCCCCGGACAGGGCTACCGAGCAGTACTTC.

V and J are TRBV7-6 and TRBJ2-7; a possible D gene is TRBD1 (6 bases). The CDR3 length is 18 residues. The V gene lost 0 bases and the J gene lost 7 bases, with 25 bases spanning the gap. The germline V gene has CDR1 SGHVS and CDR2 FNYEAQ. The CDR3: CASSLAHSGQGPGGEQYF. The CDR3 DNA sequence: TGTGCCAGCAGCTTAGCGCACTCAGGGCAGGGGCCCGGCGGGGAGCAGTACTTC. The whole variable domain, remainder taken from reference TRBV7-6 and TRBJ2-7, is GAGVSQSPRYKVTKRGQDVALRCDPISGHVSLYWYRQALGQGPEFLTYFNYEAQQDKSGLPNDRFSAERPEGSISTLTIQRTEQRDSAMYRCASSLAHSGQGPGGEQYFGPGTRLTVT.

Only a few counts were recorded for this clone. The rearrangement joins TRBV6-5 to TRBJ1-2; possible D gene TRBD1, 5 bases. V dropped 6 bases and J dropped 3 bases, with 17 bases sitting between them. This CDR3 is built from 15 residues. The germline gives CDR1 MNHEY, CDR2 SVGAGI. Written as DNA, the CDR3 is TGTGCCAGCAGCTACGGGGCAGGGATGGACTATGGCTACACCTTC. Translation: CASSYGAGMDYGYTF.

The chain couples TRBV18 to TRBJ1-1, with unresolved D. The CDR3 extends over 14 amino acids. CDR1 is KGHSH and CDR2 is LQKENI in the germline V gene. The germline V and J ends were trimmed by 2 bases and 5 bases, with 12 bases remaining between them. The CDR3 is CASSPDGVWTEAFF. CDR3 nucleotides: TGTGCCAGCTCACCAGACGGGGTTTGGACTGAAGCTTTCTTT.

DNA for the CDR3: TGTGCCAGCAGCTTAGGGGACATAACCTACGAGCAGTACTTC. Translating gives CASSLGDITYEQYF. The rearrangement links TRBV7-6 to TRBJ2-7; a weak D match, TRBD1 (6 bases). Germline V gene lookup returns CDR1 SGHVS and CDR2 FNYEAQ. Deletions cut 1 base from V and 2 bases from J, with 9 bases between. This CDR3 spans 14 amino acids. The full variable domain, rest sourced from reference TRBV7-6 and TRBJ2-7, is GAGVSQSPRYKVTKRGQDVALRCDPISGHVSLYWYRQALGQGPEFLTYFNYEAQQDKSGLPNDRFSAERPEGSISTLTIQRTEQRDSAMYRCASSLGDITYEQYFGPGTRLTVT.

The rearrangement links TRBV4-1 to TRBJ2-3; 7 nucleotides match TRBD2. The junction had 9 bases not matched to a gene; V was cut back by 0 bases and J by 6 bases. Germline V CDR1 and CDR2: MGHRA, YSYEKL. CDR3 length equals 16 residues. CDR3 bases: TGCGCCAGCAGCCAAGATCAACGGGGGGTCGCGGATACGCAGTATTTT. It yields the protein CASSQDQRGVADTQYF.

V gene TRBV6-5 combines with J gene TRBJ2-7, with TRBD2 matching over 8 bases. Unmatched junction bases numbered 7, after V lost 5 bases and J lost 1 base. Germline CDR1 is MNHEY and CDR2 is SVGAGI. The CDR3 is made up of 15 amino acids. CDR3 in DNA: TGTGCCAGCAGTCCCCATCGGGGGGGTTCCTACGAGCAGTACTTC. It yields the protein CASSPHRGGSYEQYF.

The CDR3 nucleotides read TGCGCCAGCAGTGAGTTTGCAGGGGTCCGCGGCATTCAGTACTTC. Protein: CASSEFAGVRGIQYF. The chain recombines TRBV10-1 with TRBJ2-4; D possibly corresponds to TRBD1 (6 bases). There are 15 residues in the CDR3. Germline CDR1 WNHNN, CDR2 SYGVQD (reference sequence). V lost 1 base to trimming and J lost 9 bases, with 16 bases between them.

The V and J genes are TRBV6-2 or TRBV6-3 and TRBJ1-5; unclear D gene. Trimming took off 2 bases at V and 7 bases at J, with 15 bases between the two ends. The V gene's germline CDR1 is MNHEY and CDR2 SVGEGT. This CDR3 has 15 residues. CDR3 nucleotide sequence: TGTGCCAGCAGTTACAACAACAGATTAGCGCAGCCCCAGCATTTT. Its protein product is CASSYNNRLAQPQHF.

This chain links TRBV19 with TRBJ2-2; 9 positions match TRBD1. The CDR3 has 15 residues. V lost 5 bases, J lost 1 base, and 2 bases stayed unmatched. Germline values: CDR1 LNHDA, CDR2 SQIVND (reference sequence). The DNA for the CDR3 is TGTGCCAGTAGTGGACAGGGGCGGAACACCGGGGAGCTGTTTTTT. Translation gives CASSGQGRNTGELFF.

This chain uses TRBV5-1 with TRBJ1-5, with 7 nucleotides matching TRBD1. Germline CDR1 SGHRS, CDR2 YFSETQ. V trimming: 0 bases; J trimming: 5 bases; junction bases outside the gene matches: 5. The CDR3 sequence is 15 residues long. The CDR3 region has the DNA TGCGCCAGCAGCTTGGGGGGACAGCCCTATCAGCCCCAGCATTTT. This gives the protein CASSLGGQPYQPQHF.

The gene calls are TRBV7-2 and TRBJ2-1, with TRBD1 as a possible D gene (7 bases). V lost 4 bases and J 12 bases, leaving 19 bases between the germline ends. The CDR3 is 14 residues long. Germline CDR1 is SGHTA and CDR2 is FQGNSA. The CDR3 DNA sequence: TGTGCCAGCAGCTGGCCCAATGGAGGGGGCGGGCAGTTCTTC. This encodes CASSWPNGGGGQFF.

The chain links TRBV7-8 to TRBJ1-3, with TRBD1 as a possible D gene (6 bases). The CDR3 runs to 19 residues. CDR1 is SGHVS and CDR2 is FQNEAQ in the germline V gene. The ends were cut back, 1 base at V and 0 bases at J, with 19 bases in the middle. CDR3 protein: CASSLVGWSGASSGNTIYF. The CDR3 nucleotides read TGTGCCAGCAGCTTAGTAGGATGGTCAGGGGCTTCCTCTGGAAACACCATATATTTT.

The rearrangement links TRBV5-4 to TRBJ2-3; a possible D gene is TRBD2 (5 bases). Germline V gives CDR1 SGHNT, CDR2 YYREEE (reference sequence). V was shortened by 2 bases and J by 5 bases, with 9 bases between the two germline ends. The CDR3 spans 13 residues. CDR3: CASSFGVEDTQYF. The CDR3 DNA sequence: TGTGCCAGCAGCTTCGGGGTAGAAGATACGCAGTATTTT.

The rearrangement uses TRBV9 and TRBJ1-5; 7 bases map to TRBD1. After removal of 4 bases from V and 2 bases from J, the junction contained 6 bases not matched to a gene. The germline CDR1 and CDR2 sequences are SGDLS and YYNGEE. The CDR3 has 15 amino acids. CDR3 bases: TGTGCCAGCAGCACTACAGGGGCCGGCAATCAGCCCCAGCATTTT. This codes for CASSTTGAGNQPQHF.

V and J are TRBV27 and TRBJ1-5; D possibly corresponds to TRBD1 (6 bases). Trimming pared 10 bases from V and 6 bases from J, leaving 19 bases between. CDR1 and CDR2 (germline): MNHEY, SMNVEV (reference sequence). There are 14 residues in the CDR3. The CDR3 nucleotides are TGTGCCACCAGCGAAAAACCAGGGGCTCAGCCCCAGCATTTT. Protein: CATSEKPGAQPQHF.

The chain recombines TRBV7-3 with TRBJ2-3, with D perhaps TRBD2 (5 bases). Germline CDR1 reads SGHTA; CDR2 reads FQGTGA. V lost 2 bases and J 5 bases, leaving 8 bases between the germline ends. The length of the CDR3 is 13 residues. The CDR3 here is CASSLFRGDTQYF. The CDR3 DNA follows: TGTGCCAGCAGCTTATTCCGGGGAGATACGCAGTATTTT.

This clone is a singleton in its sample. DNA of the CDR3: TGCGCCAGCAGTGAGTCGGGTGTGACCGCGAGGAATGTGCAGTACTTC. It codes for CASSESGVTARNVQYF. V is TRBV10-1 and J is TRBJ2-7, with D unclear. CDR1 and CDR2 (germline): WNHNN, SYGVQD (reference sequence). CDR3 length: 16 residues. V lost 0 bases to trimming and J lost 9 bases, with 21 bases between them.

The chain links TRBV4-2 to TRBJ2-7, with 7 bases that match TRBD1. V was clipped by 4 bases and J by 4 bases; unmatched bases: 10. This CDR3 has 15 amino acids. The germline gives CDR1 LGHNA, CDR2 YNFKEQ. For the CDR3, the DNA is TGTGCCAGCAGCCCCTCGACAGGGACCCAATACGAGCAGTACTTC. The encoded protein is CASSPSTGTQYEQYF.

The chain links TRBV4-2 to TRBJ2-6; D gene uncertain. The CDR3 loop spans 15 amino acids. CDR1 is LGHNA, CDR2 YNFKEQ, per germline. V was cut by 2 bases and J by 0 bases, with 5 bases left in between. In nucleotides, the CDR3 is TGTGCCAGCAGCCAAACAATCTCTGGGGCCAACGTCCTGACTTTC. Translating it yields CASSQTISGANVLTF.

This clone was recorded a few times. The chain uses TRBV7-8 and TRBJ1-3; 11 bases map to TRBD1. V shed 2 bases, J shed 4 bases, and the junction held 7 bases outside the gene matches. CDR3 length equals 17 residues. The germline V gene has CDR1 SGHVS and CDR2 FQNEAQ. The CDR3 DNA sequence: TGTGCCAGCAGCTTAAGGGACAGGGGGGTGGGAGGAAACACCATATATTTT. This encodes CASSLRDRGVGGNTIYF.

This clone was seen a handful of times. The chain uses TRBV19 and TRBJ2-2, with 9 bases lining up with TRBD1. V was pared by 3 bases and J by 5 bases, with 7 bases of the junction left unmatched. The CDR3 loop spans 16 amino acids. CDR1 and CDR2 from the germline V gene are LNHDA and SQIVND (reference sequence). This CDR3 is CASSIVQGAWTGELFF. As DNA, the CDR3 is TGTGCCAGTAGTATTGTACAGGGGGCGTGGACCGGGGAGCTGTTTTTT.

J is TRBJ2-2 and V is TRBV19; the match to TRBD1 covers 8 bases. The V gene end was trimmed by 3 bases and the J gene end by 2 bases; junction bases not matched to a gene: 11. The germline V gene encodes CDR1 LNHDA and CDR2 SQIVND (reference sequence). The CDR3 contains 18 residues. The CDR3 DNA sequence: TGTGCCAGTAGTATCGGCAACCCCGGGACAGGTAACACCGGGGAGCTGTTTTTT. Protein sequence: CASSIGNPGTGNTGELFF.

This clone was seen only once. This rearrangement joins TRBV11-2 to TRBJ1-3, with D perhaps TRBD1 (5 bases). The CDR3 covers 14 residues. Trimming took 2 bases from V and 3 from J, leaving 8 bases between them. Germline assignment: CDR1 SGHAT and CDR2 FQNNGV. This CDR3 reads CASSLQGFGNTIYF. CDR3 DNA: TGTGCCAGCAGCTTACAGGGATTTGGAAACACCATATATTTT.